This T cell receptor (beta chain) was recorded in a study of T cell responses to AZD1222 COVID-19 vaccine. Between the trimmed V and J ends, which lost 7 bases and 0 bases, there was a span of 25 bases. The germline gives CDR1 LGHDT, CDR2 YNNKEL (reference sequence). There are 19 residues in the CDR3. Comments on this clone: This sample includes further DNA sequences coding for the same CDR3.

Sequencing used immunoSEQ multiplex PCR; TCRdb keeps in-frame clones, though not all of them. The data show nearly 110,000 clones, with around 92% seen just once and under 10% held by the top ten. This TCR was recovered from an adult who received the AZD1222 COVID-19 vaccine. The V call is TRBV3-1 (or the pseudogene TRBV3-2), the J call TRBJ2-4; the D gene could be TRBD1 or TRBD2 (6 bases each). This specimen was peripheral blood, taken 28 days after the second AZD1222 dose. The CDR3 DNA is TGTGCCAGCAAGGGGGGTTGGAACACCTATGAACTAGCCAAAAACATTCAGTACTTC. Translating gives CASKGGWNTYELAKNIQYF.